The clone carrying this TCR beta chain was observed a handful of times. The data were taken from a study of blood T cells in healthy people across ages. Healthy Caucasian individuals from Russia aged about 6 to 90 were enrolled as donors. A minimum of 6 million PBMCs was isolated per sample. With a J-beta primer mix and a sample-barcoded 5' primer, a second PCR ran about 7 to 12 cycles. Each CDR3 protein gets one entry after TCRdb re-called the 5' RACE reads with MiXCR. This sample has around 990,000 distinct CDR3 sequences, with less than 25% found just once. The CDR3 length is 16 residues. Per germline, CDR1 MDHEN and CDR2 SYDVKM. The trim removed 3 bases at V and 6 bases at J, leaving 9 bases unmatched. These same data were also listed under a study on T cells of mothers and their children.

This receptor was identified in a girl aged 2 to 10 in good health. Source material: blood. The gene calls are TRBV28 and TRBJ2-1; 9 nucleotides align to TRBD2. The CDR3 DNA is TGTGCCAGCAGTTTCTCTTTTAGCGGGAGTTCCAATGAGCAGTTCTTC. Encoded protein: CASSFSFSGSSNEQFF.